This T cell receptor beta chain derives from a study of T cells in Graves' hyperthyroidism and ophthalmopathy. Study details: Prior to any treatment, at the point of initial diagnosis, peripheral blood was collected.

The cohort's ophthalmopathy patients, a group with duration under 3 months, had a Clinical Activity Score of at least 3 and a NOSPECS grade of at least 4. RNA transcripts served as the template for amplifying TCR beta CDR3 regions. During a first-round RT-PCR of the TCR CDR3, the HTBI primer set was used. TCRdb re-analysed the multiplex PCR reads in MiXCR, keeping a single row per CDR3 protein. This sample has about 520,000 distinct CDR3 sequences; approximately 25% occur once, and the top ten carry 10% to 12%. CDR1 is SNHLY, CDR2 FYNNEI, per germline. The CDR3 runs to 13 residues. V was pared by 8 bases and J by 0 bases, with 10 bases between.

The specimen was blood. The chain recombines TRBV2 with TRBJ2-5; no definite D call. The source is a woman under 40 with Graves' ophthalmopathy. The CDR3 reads CASGRIYQETQYF. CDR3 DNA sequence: TGTGCCAGCGGCCGGATCTACCAAGAGACCCAGTACTTC.